This T cell receptor (beta chain) was profiled in a study of CD8+CD57+ T cells in acquired aplastic anemia. Flow cytometry had shown expanded CD8+CD57+ cells in the patients chosen for sequencing. Each patient had severe acquired aplastic anemia. This CDR3 is built from 15 residues. Germline CDR1 is DFQATT and CDR2 is SNEGSKA (reference sequence). Trimming left V 6 bases short and J 0 bases short, with 15 bases between. The study profiled TCR beta VDJ and CDR3 using genomic DNA as template. TCRdb redid the calling of the reads with MiXCR, one entry per CDR3 protein. The sample has roughly 240,000 distinct CDR3 sequences; approximately 45% are singletons.

This receptor was taken from a human donor with aplastic anemia. Material: sorted CD4+, CD8+, or CD8+CD57+ T cells (not recorded which) from PBMCs. This chain uses TRBV20-1 with TRBJ1-3, with no clear D. CDR3 in DNA: TGCAGTGCCGCCGCCGAAAGCTTCTCTGGAAACACCATATATTTT. As protein: CSAAAESFSGNTIYF.